Listed below are T cell receptor beta chains from one sample, sequenced in a study of Tregs in tolerant kidney transplant recipients. The method was immunoSEQ multiplex PCR; TCRdb's version includes in-frame clones alone and lacks a portion of them. Here the sample spans fewer than 80,000 clones, less than 98% being singletons. Here the sequenced sample was CD4+ T cells from blood, taken before the transplant. Receptors originate from a human donor who received a combined kidney and bone marrow transplant. The CDR3 runs from the conserved cysteine through the conserved F or W. The order of the fields is clone size, V gene, CDR3 length, J gene, D gene, CDR3 protein, CDR3 DNA. D genes are given only for firm matches. A row's size may be missing; if present it is once, few, many or a size class.

size: .
V: TRBV19
length: 14
J: TRBJ2-6
D: .
CDR3: CATEEGVGANVLTF
DNA: TGTGCCACCGAAGAAGGGGTCGGGGCCAACGTCCTGACTTTC

size: .
V: TRBV5-1
length: 15
J: TRBJ1-1
D: TRBD1
CDR3: CASSARTGVNTEAFF
DNA: TGCGCCAGCAGCGCCCGGACAGGGGTGAACACTGAAGCTTTCTTT

size: .
V: TRBV7-8
length: 15
J: TRBJ2-7
D: .
CDR3: CASSKPRGRGGEQYF
DNA: TGTGCCAGCAGCAAGCCCCGGGGCAGGGGTGGCGAGCAGTACTTC

size: .
V: TRBV12-5
length: 15
J: TRBJ1-1
D: .
CDR3: CASGFFRGRDTEAFF
DNA: TGTGCTAGTGGTTTTTTCAGGGGTAGGGACACTGAAGCTTTCTTT

size: .
V: TRBV6-1
length: 14
J: TRBJ1-2
D: .
CDR3: CASSERGRAHGYTF
DNA: TGTGCCAGCAGTGAACGCGGCAGGGCTCATGGCTACACCTTC

size: .
V: TRBV18
length: 14
J: TRBJ2-7
D: .
CDR3: CASAKQGSYHEQYF
DNA: TGTGCCAGCGCTAAACAGGGAAGTTACCACGAGCAGTACTTC

size: .
V: TRBV7-9
length: 15
J: TRBJ1-6
D: .
CDR3: CASSKTGTPNSPLHF
DNA: TGTGCCAGCAGCAAAACCGGGACACCCAATTCACCCCTCCACTTT

size: .
V: TRBV5-5
length: 14
J: TRBJ2-7
D: TRBD1
CDR3: CASSWGWTGDEQYF
DNA: TGTGCCAGCAGCTGGGGATGGACAGGGGACGAGCAGTACTTC

size: .
V: TRBV7-8
length: 14
J: TRBJ2-7
D: .
CDR3: CASSLQKEIYEQYF
DNA: TGTGCCAGCAGCTTACAGAAGGAGATATACGAGCAGTACTTC

size: .
V: TRBV19
length: 16
J: TRBJ1-4
D: .
CDR3: CASSILPGSGAEKLFF
DNA: TGTGCCAGTAGTATCCTACCCGGGTCCGGAGCCGAAAAACTGTTTTTT

size: once
V: TRBV30
length: 15
J: TRBJ2-7
D: TRBD1
CDR3: CAWDPEGAGRNEQYF
DNA: TGTGCCTGGGATCCCGAGGGGGCAGGGCGAAACGAGCAGTACTTC

size: .
V: TRBV5-1
length: 13
J: TRBJ1-1
D: TRBD1
CDR3: CASSTDRGPEAFF
DNA: TGCGCCAGCAGCACCGACAGGGGCCCTGAAGCTTTCTTT

size: once
V: TRBV19
length: 13
J: TRBJ1-1
D: .
CDR3: CASSIAGRTEAFF
DNA: TGTGCCAGTAGTATAGCAGGGCGCACTGAAGCTTTCTTT

size: .
V: TRBV11-3
length: 16
J: TRBJ2-1
D: .
CDR3: CASSPIIGSFYNEQFF
DNA: TGTGCCAGCAGCCCTATCATCGGGAGTTTCTACAATGAGCAGTTCTTC

size: .
V: TRBV7-9
length: 17
J: TRBJ1-3
D: .
CDR3: CASSLGHHRQSGNTIYF
DNA: TGTGCCAGCAGCTTAGGACACCATAGACAGTCTGGAAACACCATATATTTT

size: .
V: TRBV5-4
length: 15
J: TRBJ2-1
D: TRBD2
CDR3: CASSFEGGPYDEQFF
DNA: TGTGCCAGCAGCTTTGAGGGAGGGCCTTACGATGAGCAGTTCTTC

size: .
V: TRBV6-5
length: 15
J: TRBJ2-3
D: TRBD2
CDR3: CASRSPGLPTDTQYF
DNA: TGTGCCAGCAGAAGCCCGGGACTACCCACAGATACGCAGTATTTT

size: .
V: TRBV28
length: 14
J: TRBJ1-1
D: TRBD1
CDR3: CASSLDRGHTEAFF
DNA: TGTGCCAGCAGTCTCGACAGGGGGCACACTGAAGCTTTCTTT

size: .
V: TRBV2
length: 12
J: TRBJ2-2
D: .
CDR3: CASSAGTGELFF
DNA: TGTGCCAGCAGTGCAGGGACCGGGGAGCTGTTTTTT

size: .
V: TRBV5-1
length: 15
J: TRBJ2-2
D: TRBD2
CDR3: CASSLGTSGTGELFF
DNA: TGCGCCAGCAGCTTGGGGACTAGCGGCACCGGGGAGCTGTTTTTT

size: .
V: TRBV15
length: 16
J: TRBJ2-1
D: TRBD2
CDR3: CATSRVSGRAYNEQFF
DNA: TGTGCCACCAGCAGAGTGAGTGGGAGGGCGTACAATGAGCAGTTCTTC

size: .
V: TRBV5-1
length: 15
J: TRBJ1-1
D: .
CDR3: CASSLVSGWGTEAFF
DNA: TGCGCCAGCAGCTTGGTGTCAGGGTGGGGCACTGAAGCTTTCTTT

size: once
V: TRBV5-4
length: 12
J: TRBJ1-4
D: .
CDR3: CASSLPNEKLFF
DNA: TGTGCCAGCAGCTTGCCAAATGAAAAACTGTTTTTT

size: .
V: TRBV4-3
length: 19
J: TRBJ2-6
D: TRBD1
CDR3: CASSQDSGQGSSGANVLTF
DNA: TGCGCCAGCAGCCAAGATTCGGGACAGGGTAGCTCTGGGGCCAACGTCCTGACTTTC

size: .
V: TRBV7-3
length: 15
J: TRBJ1-2
D: .
CDR3: CASSLAAGANYGYTF
DNA: TGTGCCAGCAGCTTAGCGGCGGGAGCTAACTATGGCTACACCTTC

size: .
V: TRBV7-3
length: 15
J: TRBJ1-1
D: .
CDR3: CASSLKGVGYTEAFF
DNA: TGTGCCAGCAGCTTAAAAGGGGTAGGGTACACTGAAGCTTTCTTT

size: once
V: TRBV28
length: 14
J: TRBJ1-2
D: .
CDR3: CASWTADLFEGYTF
DNA: TGTGCCAGCTGGACAGCGGACCTCTTCGAGGGCTACACCTTC

size: .
V: TRBV7-9
length: 17
J: TRBJ1-6
D: TRBD1
CDR3: CASSLRTGEPYNSPLHF
DNA: TGTGCCAGCAGCTTAAGGACAGGGGAGCCCTATAATTCACCCCTCCACTTT

size: .
V: TRBV29-1
length: 13
J: TRBJ1-1
D: .
CDR3: CSVTRGGGTEAFF
DNA: TGCAGCGTCACCCGGGGTGGCGGCACTGAAGCTTTCTTT

size: .
V: TRBV6-1
length: 15
J: TRBJ1-5
D: TRBD1
CDR3: CASISTGASNQPQHF
DNA: TGTGCCAGCATTAGCACAGGGGCAAGCAATCAGCCCCAGCATTTT

size: .
V: TRBV27
length: 14
J: TRBJ2-3
D: .
CDR3: CASSRSVNTDTQYF
DNA: TGTGCCAGCAGTAGGAGCGTAAACACAGATACGCAGTATTTT

size: .
V: TRBV19
length: 14
J: TRBJ1-4
D: .
CDR3: CASRRVATNEKLFF
DNA: TGTGCCAGTAGGAGAGTTGCAACTAATGAAAAACTGTTTTTT

size: .
V: TRBV5-1
length: 15
J: TRBJ2-3
D: .
CDR3: CASSFLLSFTDTQYF
DNA: TGCGCCAGCAGCTTCCTCCTATCGTTCACAGATACGCAGTATTTT

size: .
V: TRBV6-6
length: 14
J: TRBJ1-4
D: TRBD1
CDR3: CASSRRQGDEKLFF
DNA: TGTGCCAGCAGCCGAAGACAGGGGGATGAAAAACTGTTTTTT

size: .
V: TRBV7-8
length: 16
J: TRBJ2-7
D: .
CDR3: CASSLEGAPNSYEQYF
DNA: TGTGCCAGCAGCTTAGAAGGGGCACCCAACTCCTACGAGCAGTACTTC

size: .
V: TRBV27
length: 12
J: TRBJ2-5
D: .
CDR3: CASSRDQETQYF
DNA: TGTGCCAGCAGCCGAGATCAAGAGACCCAGTACTTC

size: .
V: TRBV2
length: 16
J: TRBJ2-6
D: .
CDR3: CASSEFRLLGANVLTF
DNA: TGTGCCAGCAGTGAATTTCGACTTCTGGGGGCCAACGTCCTGACTTTC

size: .
V: TRBV19
length: 17
J: TRBJ1-6
D: TRBD1
CDR3: CASSIGSRTGVISPLHF
DNA: TGTGCCAGTAGTATTGGTAGCCGGACAGGGGTTATTTCACCCCTCCACTTT

size: .
V: TRBV5-1
length: 16
J: TRBJ2-2
D: .
CDR3: CASSLDGGADTGELFF
DNA: TGCGCCAGCAGCTTGGATGGGGGGGCCGACACCGGGGAGCTGTTTTTT

size: once
V: TRBV9
length: 15
J: TRBJ2-3
D: .
CDR3: CASSVTGLSTDTQYF
DNA: TGTGCCAGCAGCGTAACGGGACTGAGCACAGATACGCAGTATTTT

size: .
V: TRBV11-1
length: 16
J: TRBJ2-7
D: .
CDR3: CASSLLGTTLSYEQYF
DNA: TGTGCCAGCAGCTTACTTGGGACAACCCTCTCCTACGAGCAGTACTTC

size: .
V: TRBV5-1
length: 16
J: TRBJ2-5
D: TRBD1
CDR3: CASSLVPGGRGETQYF
DNA: TGCGCCAGCAGCTTGGTCCCAGGGGGAAGAGGAGAGACCCAGTACTTC

size: .
V: TRBV5-1
length: 15
J: TRBJ2-1
D: .
CDR3: CASSSTWSSYNEQFF
DNA: TGCGCCAGCAGCTCCACTTGGAGCTCCTACAATGAGCAGTTCTTC

size: .
V: TRBV28
length: 16
J: TRBJ1-2
D: TRBD1
CDR3: CASSPTLGQGALGYTF
DNA: TGTGCCAGCAGTCCAACCCTCGGACAGGGGGCGCTTGGCTACACCTTC

size: .
V: TRBV6-1
length: 15
J: TRBJ2-5
D: TRBD1
CDR3: CASSPRTGGLETQYF
DNA: TGTGCCAGCAGTCCTCGGACAGGGGGCCTAGAGACCCAGTACTTC

size: .
V: TRBV11-2
length: 14
J: TRBJ2-7
D: TRBD1
CDR3: CASRPGGAYREQYF
DNA: TGTGCCAGCAGGCCAGGGGGCGCGTACCGAGAGCAGTACTTC

size: .
V: TRBV25-1
length: 18
J: TRBJ1-1
D: TRBD1
CDR3: CASSGRQGIRERNTEAFF
DNA: TGTGCCAGCAGTGGTCGACAGGGTATTAGAGAACGGAACACTGAAGCTTTCTTT

size: .
V: TRBV29-1
length: 15
J: TRBJ2-3
D: TRBD1
CDR3: CSAGGTGGRTDTQYF
DNA: TGCAGCGCCGGTGGGACAGGGGGCCGCACAGATACGCAGTATTTT

size: .
V: TRBV5-1
length: 15
J: TRBJ2-7
D: TRBD1
CDR3: CASSLEGTDRNEQYF
DNA: TGCGCCAGCAGCTTGGAAGGGACAGACAGGAACGAGCAGTACTTC

size: .
V: TRBV29-1
length: 12
J: TRBJ2-2
D: .
CDR3: CSVEAGSGELFF
DNA: TGCAGCGTTGAAGCGGGAAGCGGGGAGCTGTTTTTT

size: once
V: TRBV9
length: 11
J: TRBJ2-3
D: .
CDR3: CASGAHDTQYF
DNA: TGTGCCAGCGGCGCCCATGATACGCAGTATTTT

size: .
V: TRBV30
length: 13
J: TRBJ2-2
D: .
CDR3: CAWRGFYTGELFF
DNA: TGTGCCTGGCGGGGGTTTTACACCGGGGAGCTGTTTTTT

size: .
V: TRBV4-3
length: 13
J: TRBJ1-2
D: TRBD1
CDR3: CASSLQGAAGYTF
DNA: TGCGCCAGCAGCCTTCAGGGGGCGGCTGGCTACACCTTC

size: .
V: TRBV2
length: 14
J: TRBJ1-2
D: TRBD1
CDR3: CASRGTVRNYGYTF
DNA: TGTGCCAGCAGGGGGACAGTCCGTAACTATGGCTACACCTTC

size: .
V: TRBV7-3
length: 15
J: TRBJ2-2
D: TRBD2
CDR3: CASSLSGRANGELFF
DNA: TGTGCCAGCAGCCTGAGCGGGAGGGCCAACGGGGAGCTGTTTTTT

size: .
V: TRBV19
length: 13
J: TRBJ2-7
D: .
CDR3: CASSVQGHYEQYF
DNA: TGTGCCAGTAGTGTTCAGGGACACTACGAGCAGTACTTC